Below, 6 T cell receptor beta chains from the same sample are listed, as sequenced in a study of beta chain features in type 1 diabetes (dated by TCRdb to 2016 to 2018). Receptors were amplified or captured by the immunoSEQ multiplex PCR assay. The High Capacity cDNA Reverse Transcription Kit was used to reverse transcribe all of the isolated RNA, meaning that expressed TCRB transcripts were what got sequenced. What TCRdb holds here is the immuneACCESS table cut down to in-frame rearrangements. Part of the clones is not present; checked against another copy, under half of the missing clones reflect an unresolved V gene, and the others are unexplained. In all, the sample holds some 410,000 clones, and roughly 11% of those were seen once. Clones ranked in the top ten supply more than 0.045% of the sample. Sequencing used naive CD4+ T cells from blood. This specimen's cell subset or site label, per the study, means: true naive CD4+ T cells. The receptors were sampled from a woman aged 18-29 years in good health.

The CDR3 nucleotides read TGTGCCAGCAGAATGGCTGGGGCCAACGTCCTGACTTTC. This encodes CASRMAGANVLTF. This rearrangement joins TRBV6-1 to TRBJ2-6; D call uncertain. V lost 6 bases to trimming and J lost 2 bases, with 5 bases between them. Per germline, CDR1 MNHNS and CDR2 SASEGT. The CDR3 loop spans 13 amino acids.

The rearrangement links TRBV7-9 to TRBJ2-3; the D gene is possibly TRBD2 (6 bases). The CDR3 runs 14 residues. Germline CDR1 and CDR2: SEHNR and FQNEAQ (reference sequence). Trimming pared 6 bases from V and 1 base from J, leaving 11 bases between. CDR3 sequence reads: CASRDSGGTDTQYF. The CDR3 DNA reads as TGTGCCAGCAGGGACTCGGGGGGCACAGATACGCAGTATTTT. Full variable domain (remainder filled in from reference TRBV7-9 and TRBJ2-3): DTGVSQNPRHKITKRGQNVTFRCDPISEHNRLYWYRQTLGQGPEFLTYFQNEAQLEKSRLLSDRFSAERPKGSFSTLEIQRTEQGDSAMYLCASRDSGGTDTQYFGPGTRLTVL.

The chain is built from TRBV7-2 and TRBJ1-2, with no clear D. This CDR3 has 10 residues. The V and J ends lost 1 base and 10 bases respectively, with 4 bases between them. Germline V gene sequence: CDR1 SGHTA, CDR2 FQGNSA. The CDR3 loop is CASSLGDYTF. In nucleotides, the CDR3 is TGTGCCAGCAGCTTAGGTGACTACACCTTC. The whole variable domain, remainder taken from reference TRBV7-2 and TRBJ1-2, is GAGVSQSPSNKVTEKGKDVELRCDPISGHTALYWYRQSLGQGLEFLIYFQGNSAPDKSGLPSDRFSAERTGGSVSTLTIQRTQQEDSAVYLCASSLGDYTFGSGTRLTVV.

The gene calls are TRBV18 and TRBJ2-5, with D possibly matching TRBD1 (6 bases). Germline V gives CDR1 KGHSH, CDR2 LQKENI. The ends were cut back, 4 bases at V and 2 bases at J, with 11 bases in the middle. The CDR3 spans 14 residues. The CDR3 loop reads CASSRRDTQETQYF. CDR3 in DNA: TGTGCCAGCTCACGAAGGGACACGCAAGAGACCCAGTACTTC.

This chain links TRBV7-6 with TRBJ2-5; D uncertain. Trimming stripped 4 bases from V and 5 bases from J, with 5 bases between. Germline assignment: CDR1 SGHVS and CDR2 FNYEAQ. The CDR3 runs to 11 residues. CDR3 sequence reads: CASSSVETQYF. DNA of the CDR3: TGTGCCAGCAGCTCGGTCGAGACCCAGTACTTC.

The sample holds a few counts of this clone. The V call is TRBV7-9, the J call TRBJ1-6, with 7 bases lining up with TRBD1. Unmatched junction bases numbered 5, after V lost 3 bases and J lost 6 bases. Germline V gene data show CDR1 as SEHNR and CDR2 as FQNEAQ (reference sequence). This CDR3 has 15 amino acids. In DNA, the CDR3 is TGTGCCAGCAGCTTTCAGGGACAGATTAATTCACCCCTCCACTTT. Translating it yields CASSFQGQINSPLHF.